Listed here are 9 T cell receptor beta chains from one sample, sequenced in a study of blood T cell repertoires in COVID-19. Repertoires were generated with immunoSEQ multiplex PCR, while TCRdb's copy carries only in-frame clones and drops some. This sample has around 95,000 clones; 81% occur once, and the top ten carry around 10%. The sequencing input was peripheral blood. All receptors come from a woman at least 80 years old with acute or convalescent COVID-19.

The V and J genes are TRBV7-9 and TRBJ1-2; D may be TRBD1 (5 bases). V dropped 1 base and J dropped 4 bases, with 10 bases sitting between them. The germline gives CDR1 SEHNR, CDR2 FQNEAQ (reference sequence). This CDR3 region has 14 residues. DNA of the CDR3: TGTGCCAGCAGCTTAGAGGCGGGGGGCTATGGCTACACCTTC. Its protein product is CASSLEAGGYGYTF. Variable domain in full (rest from reference TRBV7-9 and TRBJ1-2): DTGVSQNPRHKITKRGQNVTFRCDPISEHNRLYWYRQTLGQGPEFLTYFQNEAQLEKSRLLSDRFSAERPKGSFSTLEIQRTEQGDSAMYLCASSLEAGGYGYTFGSGTRLTVV.

The gene calls are TRBV5-1 and TRBJ1-1; D perhaps matches TRBD1 (6 bases). This CDR3 region has 13 residues. Germline CDR1 is SGHRS and CDR2 is YFSETQ. Trimming left V 6 bases short and J 3 bases short, with 12 bases between. CDR3 residues: CASTRQVDTEAFF. The CDR3 coding sequence is TGCGCCAGCACGCGACAGGTGGACACTGAAGCTTTCTTT.

V and J are TRBV7-2 and TRBJ2-1; TRBD2 matches 7 bases. V was pared by 0 bases and J by 10 bases, with 6 bases of the junction left unmatched. The CDR3 has 14 residues. The germline gives CDR1 SGHTA, CDR2 FQGNSA. The chain's CDR3 is CASSLASGGREQFF. The CDR3 DNA is TGTGCCAGCAGCTTAGCGTCGGGGGGTAGGGAGCAGTTCTTC.

This chain connects TRBV5-1 to TRBJ2-3; TRBD2 agrees at 8 bases. This CDR3 has 16 residues. Germline trimming cut 4 bases from V and 2 bases from J; bases unmatched to any gene: 9. In germline, CDR1 is SGHRS, CDR2 YFSETQ. The CDR3 sequence is CASSPAGGRDTDTQYF. The CDR3 DNA is TGCGCCAGCAGCCCGGCGGGGGGCAGGGACACAGATACGCAGTATTTT.

As regards this clone: Other DNA sequences in the sample encode the same CDR3. The genes are TRBV28 and TRBJ1-1; D not resolved. Germline V CDR1 and CDR2: MDHEN, SYDVKM. Trimming took 2 bases from V and 1 from J, leaving 5 bases between them. CDR3 length equals 13 residues. The CDR3 sequence is CASSLAGNTEAFF. In nucleotides, the CDR3 is TGTGCCAGCAGTTTAGCAGGGAACACTGAAGCTTTCTTT.

The CDR3 DNA reads TGTGCCAGCAGCTTATCCTCTAGGAACTATGGCTACACCTTC. Its translation: CASSLSSRNYGYTF. The V call is TRBV7-9, the J call TRBJ1-2, with unresolved D. V lost 2 bases and J lost 2, with 9 bases in between. CDR3 size: 14 residues. The V gene's germline CDR1 is SEHNR and CDR2 FQNEAQ (reference sequence).

The J gene is TRBJ1-1, the V gene TRBV5-6; 8 bases agree with TRBD1. Unmatched junction bases numbered 12, after V lost 4 bases and J lost 1 base. CDR3 size: 17 residues. CDR1 SGHDT and CDR2 YYEEEE come from the germline V gene. In DNA, the CDR3 is TGTGCCAGCAGCGGGGGACAGGTCTCACTTCGGAACACTGAAGCTTTCTTT. It translates to CASSGGQVSLRNTEAFF.

The chain carries TRBV6-5 and TRBJ2-7; possibly TRBD1 for D (5 bases). This CDR3 has 13 amino acids. Per germline, CDR1 MNHEY and CDR2 SVGAGI. Trimming took 7 bases from V and 1 from J, leaving 11 bases between them. CDR3 in DNA: TGTGCCAGCACCCAGGACATATCCTACGAGCAGTACTTC. It is translated as CASTQDISYEQYF.

The J gene is TRBJ1-2, the V gene TRBV19, with 7 bases fitting TRBD1. The CDR3 is 14 amino acids. With V trimmed by 9 bases and J by 3 bases, 10 bases remained unmatched. Germline V gene sequence: CDR1 LNHDA, CDR2 SQIVND (reference sequence). Here the CDR3 DNA reads TGTGCCAGCGCCCTGGGCCAGGGGGACTATGGCTACACCTTC. This encodes CASALGQGDYGYTF.